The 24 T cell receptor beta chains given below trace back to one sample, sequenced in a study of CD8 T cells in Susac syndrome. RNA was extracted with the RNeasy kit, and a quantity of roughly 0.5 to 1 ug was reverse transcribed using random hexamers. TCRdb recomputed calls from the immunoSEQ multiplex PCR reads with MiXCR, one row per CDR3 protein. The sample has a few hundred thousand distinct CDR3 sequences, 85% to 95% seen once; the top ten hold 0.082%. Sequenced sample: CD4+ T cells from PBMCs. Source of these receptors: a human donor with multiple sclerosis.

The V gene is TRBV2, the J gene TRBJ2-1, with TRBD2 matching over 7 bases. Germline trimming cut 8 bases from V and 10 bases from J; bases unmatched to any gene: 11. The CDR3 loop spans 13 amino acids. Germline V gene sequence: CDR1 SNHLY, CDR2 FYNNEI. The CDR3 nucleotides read TGTGCCAGCGGTCGTGACTGGCGGGGGGAGCAGTTCTTC. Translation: CASGRDWRGEQFF. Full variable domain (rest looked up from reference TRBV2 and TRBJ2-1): EPEVTQTPSHQVTQMGQEVILRCVPISNHLYFYWYRQILGQKVEFLVSFYNNEISEKSEIFDDQFSVERPDGSNFTLKIRSTKLEDSAMYFCASGRDWRGEQFFGPGTRLTVL.

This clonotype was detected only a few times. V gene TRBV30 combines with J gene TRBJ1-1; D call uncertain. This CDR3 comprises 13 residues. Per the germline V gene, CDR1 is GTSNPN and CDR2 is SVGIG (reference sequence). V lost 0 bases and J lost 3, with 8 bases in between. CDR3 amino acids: CAWSVRVDTEAFF. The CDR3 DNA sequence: TGTGCCTGGAGTGTAAGGGTGGACACTGAAGCTTTCTTT.

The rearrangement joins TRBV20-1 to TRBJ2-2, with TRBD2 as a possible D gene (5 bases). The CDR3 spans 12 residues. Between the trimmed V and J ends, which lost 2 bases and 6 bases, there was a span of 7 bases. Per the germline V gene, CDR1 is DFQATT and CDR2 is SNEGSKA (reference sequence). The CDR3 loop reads CSARSGSGELFF. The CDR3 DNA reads TGCAGTGCTAGATCGGGGTCCGGGGAGCTGTTTTTT.

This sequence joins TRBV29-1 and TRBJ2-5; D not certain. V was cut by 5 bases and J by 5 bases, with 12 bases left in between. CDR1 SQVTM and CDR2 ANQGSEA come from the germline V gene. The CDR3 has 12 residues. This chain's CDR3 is CSVLDIGETQYF. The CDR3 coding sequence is TGCAGCGTTTTAGATATTGGGGAGACCCAGTACTTC.

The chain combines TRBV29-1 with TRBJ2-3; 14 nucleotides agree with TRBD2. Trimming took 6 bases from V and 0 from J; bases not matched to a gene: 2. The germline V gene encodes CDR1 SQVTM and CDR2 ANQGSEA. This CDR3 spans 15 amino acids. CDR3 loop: CSVTSGGDSTDTQYF. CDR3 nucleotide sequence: TGCAGCGTGACTAGCGGGGGGGATAGCACAGATACGCAGTATTTT.

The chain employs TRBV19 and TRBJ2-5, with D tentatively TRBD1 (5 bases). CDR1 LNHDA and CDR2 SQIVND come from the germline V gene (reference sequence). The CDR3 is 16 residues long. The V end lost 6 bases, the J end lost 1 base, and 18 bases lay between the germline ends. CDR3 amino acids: CASSQGLGVFQETQYF. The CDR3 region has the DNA TGTGCCAGTAGCCAAGGGTTAGGGGTTTTCCAAGAGACCCAGTACTTC.

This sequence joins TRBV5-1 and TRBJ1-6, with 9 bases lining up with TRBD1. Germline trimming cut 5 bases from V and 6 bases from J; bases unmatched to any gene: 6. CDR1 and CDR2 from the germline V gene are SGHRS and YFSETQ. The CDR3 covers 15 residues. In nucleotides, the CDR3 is TGCGCCAGCAGACCAGGGACAGGGATTAATTCACCCCTCCACTTT. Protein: CASRPGTGINSPLHF.

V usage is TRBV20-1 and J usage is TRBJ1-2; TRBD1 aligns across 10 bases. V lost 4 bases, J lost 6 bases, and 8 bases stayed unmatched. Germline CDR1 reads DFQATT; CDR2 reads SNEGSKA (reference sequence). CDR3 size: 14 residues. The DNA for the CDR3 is TGCAGTGCTAAAAGGACAGGGGGTACAGATGGCTACACCTTC. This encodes CSAKRTGGTDGYTF.

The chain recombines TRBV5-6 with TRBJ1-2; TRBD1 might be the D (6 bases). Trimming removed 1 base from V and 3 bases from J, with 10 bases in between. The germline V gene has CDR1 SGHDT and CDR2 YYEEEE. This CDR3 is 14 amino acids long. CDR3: CASSLQGRDYGYTF. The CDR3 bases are TGTGCCAGCAGCTTGCAGGGGCGGGACTATGGCTACACCTTC.

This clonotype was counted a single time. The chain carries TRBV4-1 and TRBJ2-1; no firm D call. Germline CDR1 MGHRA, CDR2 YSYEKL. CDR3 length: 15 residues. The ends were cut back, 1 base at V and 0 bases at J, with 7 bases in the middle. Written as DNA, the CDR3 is TGCGCCAGCAGCCAAGCACTGTTCTCCTACAATGAGCAGTTCTTC. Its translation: CASSQALFSYNEQFF.

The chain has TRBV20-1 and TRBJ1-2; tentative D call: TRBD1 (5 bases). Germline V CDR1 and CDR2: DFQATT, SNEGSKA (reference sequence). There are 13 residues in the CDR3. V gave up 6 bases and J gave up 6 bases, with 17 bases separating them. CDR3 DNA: TGCAGTGCCCATCGAGGGGCGGAGGATGGCTACACCTTC. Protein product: CSAHRGAEDGYTF.

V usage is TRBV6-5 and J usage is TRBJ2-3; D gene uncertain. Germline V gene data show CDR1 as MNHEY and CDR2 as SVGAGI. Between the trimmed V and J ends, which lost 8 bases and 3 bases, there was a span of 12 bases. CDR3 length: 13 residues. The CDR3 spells CASLRPGTDTQYF. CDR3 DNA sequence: TGTGCCAGCCTCCGGCCCGGGACAGATACGCAGTATTTT.

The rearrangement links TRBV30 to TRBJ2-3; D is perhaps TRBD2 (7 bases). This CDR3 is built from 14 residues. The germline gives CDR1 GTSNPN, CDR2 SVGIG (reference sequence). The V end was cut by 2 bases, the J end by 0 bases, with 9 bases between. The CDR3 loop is CAWSRGASTDTQYF. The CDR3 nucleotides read TGTGCCTGGAGTCGGGGGGCCAGCACAGATACGCAGTATTTT.

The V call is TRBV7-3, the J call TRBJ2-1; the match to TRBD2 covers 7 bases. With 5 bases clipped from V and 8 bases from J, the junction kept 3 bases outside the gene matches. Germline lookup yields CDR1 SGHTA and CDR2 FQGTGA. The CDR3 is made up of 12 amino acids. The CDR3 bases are TGTGCCAGCAGCCGGGGGGTGGATGAGCAGTTCTTC. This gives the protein CASSRGVDEQFF. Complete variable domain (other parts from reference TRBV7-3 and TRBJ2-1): GAGVSQTPSNKVTEKGKYVELRCDPISGHTALYWYRQSLGQGPEFLIYFQGTGAADDSGLPNDRFFAVRPEGSVSTLKIQRTERGDSAVYLCASSRGVDEQFFGPGTRLTVL.

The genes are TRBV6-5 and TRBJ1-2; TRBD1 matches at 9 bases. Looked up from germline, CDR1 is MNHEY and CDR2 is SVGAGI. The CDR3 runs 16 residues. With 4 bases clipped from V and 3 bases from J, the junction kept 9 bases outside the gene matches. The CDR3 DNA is TGTGCCAGCAGTTCCGTGGGACAGGGAAGGGACTATGGCTACACCTTC. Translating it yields CASSSVGQGRDYGYTF.

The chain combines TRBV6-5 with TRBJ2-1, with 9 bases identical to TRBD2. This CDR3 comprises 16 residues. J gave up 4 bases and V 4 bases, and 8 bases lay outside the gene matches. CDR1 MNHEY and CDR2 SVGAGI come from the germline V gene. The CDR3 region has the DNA TGTGCCAGCAGTTTTGGCGGGGGGGGACCTTACAATGAGCAGTTCTTC. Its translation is CASSFGGGGPYNEQFF.

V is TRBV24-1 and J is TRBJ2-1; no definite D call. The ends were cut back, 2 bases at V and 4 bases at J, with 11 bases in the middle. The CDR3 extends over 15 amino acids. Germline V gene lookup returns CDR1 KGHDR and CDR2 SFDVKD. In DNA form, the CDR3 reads TGTGCCACCAGTGATTCCAGTTGGGCGTACAATGAGCAGTTCTTC. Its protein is CATSDSSWAYNEQFF.

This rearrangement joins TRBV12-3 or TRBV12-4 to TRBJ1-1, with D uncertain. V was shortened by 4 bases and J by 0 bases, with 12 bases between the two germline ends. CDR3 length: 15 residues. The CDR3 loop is CASSWYSFMNTEAFF. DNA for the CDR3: TGTGCCAGCAGTTGGTACAGCTTTATGAACACTGAAGCTTTCTTT.

The CDR3 loop is CATSRDRAGSDGYTF. In DNA form, the CDR3 reads TGTGCCACCAGCAGAGATCGGGCAGGGTCGGATGGCTACACCTTC. This sequence joins TRBV15 and TRBJ1-2; tentatively, D is TRBD1 (5 bases). CDR3 length: 15 residues. The ends were cut back, 0 bases at V and 6 bases at J, with 14 bases in the middle. The germline CDR1 and CDR2 sequences are LNHNV and YYDKDF (reference sequence). Filled out from reference TRBV15 and TRBJ1-2, the complete variable domain reads DAMVIQNPRYQVTQFGKPVTLSCSQTLNHNVMYWYQQKSSQAPKLLFHYYDKDFNNEADTPDNFQSRRPNTSFCFLDIRSPGLGDTAMYLCATSRDRAGSDGYTFGSGTRLTVV.

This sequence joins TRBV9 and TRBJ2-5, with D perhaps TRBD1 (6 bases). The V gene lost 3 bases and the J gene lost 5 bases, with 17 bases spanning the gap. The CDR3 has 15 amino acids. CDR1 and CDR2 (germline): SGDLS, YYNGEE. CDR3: CASSALGRGEETQYF. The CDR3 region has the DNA TGTGCCAGCAGCGCCCTGGGCAGGGGCGAGGAGACCCAGTACTTC.

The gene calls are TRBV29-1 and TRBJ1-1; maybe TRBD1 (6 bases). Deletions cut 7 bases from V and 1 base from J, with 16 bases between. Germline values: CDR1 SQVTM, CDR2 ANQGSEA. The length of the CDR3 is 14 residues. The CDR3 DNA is TGCAGCGCAAAGGGGGGGCCGGGGAACACTGAAGCTTTCTTT. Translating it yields CSAKGGPGNTEAFF.

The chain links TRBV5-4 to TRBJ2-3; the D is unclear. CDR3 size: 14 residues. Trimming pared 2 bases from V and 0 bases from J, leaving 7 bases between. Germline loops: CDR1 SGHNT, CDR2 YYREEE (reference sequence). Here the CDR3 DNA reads TGTGCCAGCAGCTTCCCGGAGAGCACAGATACGCAGTATTTT. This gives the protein CASSFPESTDTQYF. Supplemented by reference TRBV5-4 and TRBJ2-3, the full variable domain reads ETGVTQSPTHLIKTRGQQVTLRCSSQSGHNTVSWYQQALGQGPQFIFQYYREEENGRGNFPPRFSGLQFPNYSSELNVNALELDDSALYLCASSFPESTDTQYFGPGTRLTVL.

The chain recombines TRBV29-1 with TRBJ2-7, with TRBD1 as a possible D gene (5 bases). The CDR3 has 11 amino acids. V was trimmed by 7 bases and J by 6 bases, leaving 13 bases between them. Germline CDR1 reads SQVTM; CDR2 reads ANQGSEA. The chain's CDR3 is CSATDTGEQYF. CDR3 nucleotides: TGCAGCGCAACGGACACCGGCGAGCAGTACTTC.

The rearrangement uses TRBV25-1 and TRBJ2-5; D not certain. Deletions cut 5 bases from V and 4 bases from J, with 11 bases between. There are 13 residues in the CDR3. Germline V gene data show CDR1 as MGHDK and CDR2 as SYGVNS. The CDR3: CASSSAGLETQYF. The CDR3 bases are TGTGCCAGCAGTTCGGCCGGATTAGAGACCCAGTACTTC.